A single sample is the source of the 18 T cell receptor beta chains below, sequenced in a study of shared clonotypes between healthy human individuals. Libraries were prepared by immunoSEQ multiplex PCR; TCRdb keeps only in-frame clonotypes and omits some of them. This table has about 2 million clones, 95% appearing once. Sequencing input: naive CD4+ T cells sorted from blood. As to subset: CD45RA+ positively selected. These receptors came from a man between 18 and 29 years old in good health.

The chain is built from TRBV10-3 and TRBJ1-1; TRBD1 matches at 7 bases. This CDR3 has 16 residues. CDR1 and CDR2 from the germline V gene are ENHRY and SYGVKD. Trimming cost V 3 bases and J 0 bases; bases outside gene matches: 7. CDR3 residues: CAISDPEQGLNTEAFF. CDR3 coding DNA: TGTGCCATCAGTGACCCCGAACAGGGGTTGAACACTGAAGCTTTCTTT.

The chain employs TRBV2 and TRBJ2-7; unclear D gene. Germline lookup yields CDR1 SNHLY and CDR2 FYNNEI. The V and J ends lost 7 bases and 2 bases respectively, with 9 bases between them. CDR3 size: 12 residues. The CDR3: CASTHETYEQYF. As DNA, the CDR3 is TGTGCCAGCACCCACGAGACCTACGAGCAGTACTTC.

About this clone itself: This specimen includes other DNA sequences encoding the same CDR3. CDR3: CASSLDGNTIYF. Written as DNA, the CDR3 is TGTGCCAGCAGCTTAGACGGAAACACCATATATTTT. V usage is TRBV7-2 and J usage is TRBJ1-3; D not certain. V lost 1 base and J 4 bases, leaving 2 bases between the germline ends. Germline CDR1 reads SGHTA; CDR2 reads FQGNSA. The CDR3 length is 12 residues.

The CDR3 DNA reads as TGTGCCAGCAGCTTAGGGTTCCAAGAGACCCAGTACTTC. Residues: CASSLGFQETQYF. The chain carries TRBV7-3 and TRBJ2-5; D is undetermined. Germline values: CDR1 SGHTA, CDR2 FQGTGA. The ends were cut back, 2 bases at V and 1 base at J, with 5 bases in the middle. The CDR3 is made up of 13 amino acids. Filled out from reference TRBV7-3 and TRBJ2-5, the complete variable domain reads GAGVSQTPSNKVTEKGKYVELRCDPISGHTALYWYRQSLGQGPEFLIYFQGTGAADDSGLPNDRFFAVRPEGSVSTLKIQRTERGDSAVYLCASSLGFQETQYFGPGTRLLVL.

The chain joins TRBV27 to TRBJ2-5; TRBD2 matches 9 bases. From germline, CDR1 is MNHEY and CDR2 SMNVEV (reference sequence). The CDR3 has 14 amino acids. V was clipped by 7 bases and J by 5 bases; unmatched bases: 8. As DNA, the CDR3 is TGTGCCAGCACCCCCGGGACTAGCAGGGAGACCCAGTACTTC. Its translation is CASTPGTSRETQYF.

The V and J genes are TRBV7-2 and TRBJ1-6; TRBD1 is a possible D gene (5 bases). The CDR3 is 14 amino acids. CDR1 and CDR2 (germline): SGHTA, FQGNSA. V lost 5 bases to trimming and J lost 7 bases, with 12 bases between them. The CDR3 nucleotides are TGTGCCAGCAGCGGTGGGCAGGGAAATTCACCCCTCCACTTT. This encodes CASSGGQGNSPLHF.

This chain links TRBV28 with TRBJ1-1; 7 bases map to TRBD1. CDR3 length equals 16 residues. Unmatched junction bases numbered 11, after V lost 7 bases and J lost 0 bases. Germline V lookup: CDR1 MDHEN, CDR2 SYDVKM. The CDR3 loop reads CASTIHRQGMNTEAFF. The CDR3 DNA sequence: TGTGCCAGCACCATCCATAGACAGGGAATGAACACTGAAGCTTTCTTT.

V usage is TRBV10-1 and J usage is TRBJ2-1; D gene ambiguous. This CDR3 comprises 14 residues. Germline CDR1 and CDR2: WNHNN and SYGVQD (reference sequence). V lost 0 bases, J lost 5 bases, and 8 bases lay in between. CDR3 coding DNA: TGCGCCAGCAGTGAGTCCCCCTGGAACAATGAGCAGTTCTTC. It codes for CASSESPWNNEQFF.

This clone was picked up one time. CDR3 sequence reads: CASSPRDGSYEQYF. As DNA, the CDR3 is TGTGCCAGCAGTCCCCGGGACGGGTCCTACGAGCAGTACTTC. This sequence joins TRBV6-1 and TRBJ2-7; D may correspond to TRBD1 or TRBD2 (5 bases each). Germline-derived CDR1 and CDR2 are MNHNS and SASEGT. The CDR3 runs 14 residues. V lost 5 bases to trimming and J lost 1 base, with 12 bases between them.

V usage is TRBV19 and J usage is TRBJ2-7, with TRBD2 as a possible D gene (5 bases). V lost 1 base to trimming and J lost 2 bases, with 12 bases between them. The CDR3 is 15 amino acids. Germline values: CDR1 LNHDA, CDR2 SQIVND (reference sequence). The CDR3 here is CASSIGGSDAYEQYF. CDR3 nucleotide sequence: TGTGCCAGTAGTATAGGAGGGTCCGACGCCTACGAGCAGTACTTC.

The CDR3 nucleotides are TGCGCCAGCAGCTCGGGCCTTGGGGCTGAGCAGTTCTTC. It is translated as CASSSGLGAEQFF. The chain is built from TRBV5-1 and TRBJ2-1, with a possible D match to TRBD1 (5 bases). This CDR3 region has 13 residues. The germline CDR1 and CDR2 sequences are SGHRS and YFSETQ. V lost 3 bases, J lost 9 bases, and 13 bases lay in between.

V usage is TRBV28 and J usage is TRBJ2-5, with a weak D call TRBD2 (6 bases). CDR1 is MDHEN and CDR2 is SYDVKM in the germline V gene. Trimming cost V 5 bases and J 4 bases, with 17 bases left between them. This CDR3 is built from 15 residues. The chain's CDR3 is CASSQVMPGRETQYF. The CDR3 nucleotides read TGTGCCAGCAGTCAAGTCATGCCCGGGAGAGAGACCCAGTACTTC. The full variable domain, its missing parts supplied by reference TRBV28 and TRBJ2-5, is DVKVTQSSRYLVKRTGEKVFLECVQDMDHENMFWYRQDPGLGLRLIYFSYDVKMKEKGDIPEGYSVSREKKERFSLILESASTNQTSMYLCASSQVMPGRETQYFGPGTRLLVL.

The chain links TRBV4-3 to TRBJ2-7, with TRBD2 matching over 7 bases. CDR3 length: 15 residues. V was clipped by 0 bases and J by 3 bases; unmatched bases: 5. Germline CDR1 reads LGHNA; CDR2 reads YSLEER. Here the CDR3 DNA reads TGCGCCAGCAGCCAAGATCCCGCTAGCGGCTACGAGCAGTACTTC. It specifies CASSQDPASGYEQYF.

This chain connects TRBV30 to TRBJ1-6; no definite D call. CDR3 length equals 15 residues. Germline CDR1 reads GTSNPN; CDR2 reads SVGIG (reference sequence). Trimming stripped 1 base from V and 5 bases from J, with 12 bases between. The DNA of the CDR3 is TGTGCCTGGAGTGCCCAGACGGTCAATAATTCACCCCTCCACTTT. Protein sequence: CAWSAQTVNNSPLHF. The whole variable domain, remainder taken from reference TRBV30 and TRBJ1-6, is SQTIHQWPATLVQPVGSPLSLECTVEGTSNPNLYWYRQAAGRGLQLLFYSVGIGQISSEVPQNLSASRPQDRQFILSSKKLLLSDSGFYLCAWSAQTVNNSPLHFGNGTRLTVT.

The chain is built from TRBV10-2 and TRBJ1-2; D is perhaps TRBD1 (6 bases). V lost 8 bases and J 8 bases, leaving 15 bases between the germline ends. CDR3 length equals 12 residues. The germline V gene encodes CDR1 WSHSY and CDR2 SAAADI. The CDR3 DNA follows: TGCGCCAGCCGGACAGACAGTTTAGGCTACACCTTC. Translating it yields CASRTDSLGYTF.

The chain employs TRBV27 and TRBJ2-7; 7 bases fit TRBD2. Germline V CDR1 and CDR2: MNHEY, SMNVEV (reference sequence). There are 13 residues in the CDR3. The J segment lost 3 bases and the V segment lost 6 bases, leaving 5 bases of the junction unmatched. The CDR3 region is CASRGGRSYEQYF. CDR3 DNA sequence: TGTGCCAGCAGGGGCGGGAGAAGCTACGAGCAGTACTTC.

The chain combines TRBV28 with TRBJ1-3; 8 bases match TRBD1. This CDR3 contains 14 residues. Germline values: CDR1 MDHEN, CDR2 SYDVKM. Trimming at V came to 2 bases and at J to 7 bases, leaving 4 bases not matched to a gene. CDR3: CASSLQGATNTIYF. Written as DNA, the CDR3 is TGTGCCAGCAGTTTACAGGGGGCGACTAACACCATATATTTT.

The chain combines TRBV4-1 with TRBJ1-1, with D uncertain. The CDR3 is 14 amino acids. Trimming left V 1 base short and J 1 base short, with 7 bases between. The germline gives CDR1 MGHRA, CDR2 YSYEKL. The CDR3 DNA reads TGCGCCAGCAGCCAAGGGGCGCAGAACACTGAAGCTTTCTTT. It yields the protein CASSQGAQNTEAFF.